This T cell receptor beta chain was observed in a study of breast tumors, draining lymph nodes, adjacent tissues. Findings and caveats of the study: Tumor and nontumor repertoires were significantly more similar in luminal-like than in basal-like breast cancer. Tumors had less TCR diversity than lymph nodes, more than nontumor tissue. That most tumor T cells come from lymph nodes remained unproven. Data fit most tumor T cells coming from lymph node, expanding in tumor.

About this clonotype itself: Its antigen is undetermined.

Axillary draining lymph nodes of breast cancer patients supplied the node samples. TCRdb itself ran the multiplex PCR reads through MiXCR, one entry per CDR3 protein. Here the sample spans about 89,000 distinct CDR3 sequences, 25% to 35% being singletons. The sample was axillary lymph node tissue. The sequence came from a female donor with breast cancer. Some clones in this sample may be carry-over from other donors' samples.

CDR3 region: CSARDSGGRKSNEQFF. The CDR3 DNA sequence: TGCAGTGCTAGAGATTCGGGAGGGCGAAAGAGCAATGAGCAGTTCTTC. The chain uses TRBV20-1 and TRBJ2-1, with 8 positions matching TRBD2. Germline V gene data show CDR1 as DFQATT and CDR2 as SNEGSKA (reference sequence). Trimming at V came to 0 bases and at J to 6 bases, leaving 10 bases not matched to a gene. The CDR3 runs to 16 residues.